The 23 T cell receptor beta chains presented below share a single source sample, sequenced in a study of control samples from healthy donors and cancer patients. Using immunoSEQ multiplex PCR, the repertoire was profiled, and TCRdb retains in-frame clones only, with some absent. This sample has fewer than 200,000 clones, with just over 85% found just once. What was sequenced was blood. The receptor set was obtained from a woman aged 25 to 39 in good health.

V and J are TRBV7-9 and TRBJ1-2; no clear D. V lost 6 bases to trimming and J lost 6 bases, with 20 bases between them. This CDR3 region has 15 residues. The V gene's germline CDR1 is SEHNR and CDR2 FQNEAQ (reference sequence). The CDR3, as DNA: TGTGCCAGCAGTTCCTCCCTGACACCGAGTCATGGCTACACCTTC. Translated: CASSSSLTPSHGYTF.

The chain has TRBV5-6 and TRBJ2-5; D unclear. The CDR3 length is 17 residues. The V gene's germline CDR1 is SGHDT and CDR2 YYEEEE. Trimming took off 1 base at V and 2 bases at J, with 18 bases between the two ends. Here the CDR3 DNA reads TGTGCCAGCAGCTTGTTTGGGGAACTTTTGGTTCAAGAGACCCAGTACTTC. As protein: CASSLFGELLVQETQYF.

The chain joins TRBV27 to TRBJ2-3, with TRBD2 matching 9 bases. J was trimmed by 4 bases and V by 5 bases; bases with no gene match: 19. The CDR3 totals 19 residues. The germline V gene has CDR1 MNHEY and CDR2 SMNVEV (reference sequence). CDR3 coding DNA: TGTGCCAGCAGTCCGAGACTAGCGGTTAGCCGGGTTAGCGCAGATACGCAGTATTTT. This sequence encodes CASSPRLAVSRVSADTQYF.

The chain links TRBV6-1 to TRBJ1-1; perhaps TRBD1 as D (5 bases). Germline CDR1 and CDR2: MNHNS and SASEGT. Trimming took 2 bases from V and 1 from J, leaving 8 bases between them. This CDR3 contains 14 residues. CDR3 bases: TGTGCCAGCAGTGAACTGGGGGGGAACACTGAAGCTTTCTTT. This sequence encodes CASSELGGNTEAFF.

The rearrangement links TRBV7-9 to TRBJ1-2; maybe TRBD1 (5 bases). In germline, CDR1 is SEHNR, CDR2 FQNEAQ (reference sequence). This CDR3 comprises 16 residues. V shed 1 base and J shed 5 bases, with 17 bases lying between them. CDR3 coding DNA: TGTGCCAGCAGCTTAGTAACTGGGACGGCGGATTATGGCTACACCTTC. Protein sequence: CASSLVTGTADYGYTF.

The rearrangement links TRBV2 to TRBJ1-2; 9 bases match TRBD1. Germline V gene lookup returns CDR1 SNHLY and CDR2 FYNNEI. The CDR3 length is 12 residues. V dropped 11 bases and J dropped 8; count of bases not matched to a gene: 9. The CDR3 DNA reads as TGTGCCGGAGTGGGACAGGGCCTGGGCTACACCTTC. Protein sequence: CAGVGQGLGYTF.

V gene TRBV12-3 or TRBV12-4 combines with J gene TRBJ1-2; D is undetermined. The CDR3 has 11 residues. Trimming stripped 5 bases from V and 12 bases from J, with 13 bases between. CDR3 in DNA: TGTGCCAGCAGTCTCGACATCTTTCACACCTTC. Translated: CASSLDIFHTF.

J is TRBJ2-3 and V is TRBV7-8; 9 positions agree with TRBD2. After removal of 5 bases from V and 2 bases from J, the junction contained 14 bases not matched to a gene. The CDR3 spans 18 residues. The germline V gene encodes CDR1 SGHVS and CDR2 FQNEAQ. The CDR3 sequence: CASSRGVRASGDTDTQYF. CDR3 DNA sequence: TGTGCCAGCAGCCGAGGAGTTAGGGCTAGCGGGGACACAGATACGCAGTATTTT. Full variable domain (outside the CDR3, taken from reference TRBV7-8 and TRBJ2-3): GAGVSQSPRYKVAKRGQDVALRCDPISGHVSLFWYQQALGQGPEFLTYFQNEAQLDKSGLPSDRFFAERPEGSVSTLKIQRTQQEDSAVYLCASSRGVRASGDTDTQYFGPGTRLTVL.

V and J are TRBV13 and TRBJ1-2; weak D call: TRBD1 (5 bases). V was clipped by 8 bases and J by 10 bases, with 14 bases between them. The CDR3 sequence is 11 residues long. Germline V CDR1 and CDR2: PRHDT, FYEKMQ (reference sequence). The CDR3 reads CASPIPGDYTF. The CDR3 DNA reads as TGTGCCAGCCCTATCCCGGGGGACTACACCTTC.

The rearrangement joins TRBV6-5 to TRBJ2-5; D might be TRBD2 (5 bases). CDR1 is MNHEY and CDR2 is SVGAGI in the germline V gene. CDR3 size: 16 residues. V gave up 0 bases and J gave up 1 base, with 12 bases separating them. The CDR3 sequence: CASSYSRAVGQETQYF. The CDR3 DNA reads TGTGCCAGCAGTTACTCGAGGGCAGTAGGCCAAGAGACCCAGTACTTC.

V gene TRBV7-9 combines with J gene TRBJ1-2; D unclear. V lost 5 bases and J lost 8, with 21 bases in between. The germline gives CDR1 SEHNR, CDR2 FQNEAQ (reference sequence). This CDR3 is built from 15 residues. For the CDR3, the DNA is TGTGCCAGCAGCCCCGGTGGGTGGCAGGAAAGGGGCTACACCTTC. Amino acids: CASSPGGWQERGYTF. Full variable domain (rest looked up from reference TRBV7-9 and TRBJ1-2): DTGVSQNPRHKITKRGQNVTFRCDPISEHNRLYWYRQTLGQGPEFLTYFQNEAQLEKSRLLSDRFSAERPKGSFSTLEIQRTEQGDSAMYLCASSPGGWQERGYTFGSGTRLTVV.

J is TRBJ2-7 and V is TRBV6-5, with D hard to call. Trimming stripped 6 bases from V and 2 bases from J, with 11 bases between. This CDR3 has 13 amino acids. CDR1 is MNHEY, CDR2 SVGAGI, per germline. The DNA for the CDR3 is TGTGCCAGCAGAGCGTCAGGAACCTACGAGCAGTACTTC. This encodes CASRASGTYEQYF.

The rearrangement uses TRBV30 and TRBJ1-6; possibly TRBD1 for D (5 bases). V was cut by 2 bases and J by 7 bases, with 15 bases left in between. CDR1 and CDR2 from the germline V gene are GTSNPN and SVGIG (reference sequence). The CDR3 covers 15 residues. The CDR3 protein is CAWSPRGVPNSPLHF. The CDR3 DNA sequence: TGTGCCTGGAGTCCCCGGGGCGTCCCGAATTCACCCCTCCACTTT.

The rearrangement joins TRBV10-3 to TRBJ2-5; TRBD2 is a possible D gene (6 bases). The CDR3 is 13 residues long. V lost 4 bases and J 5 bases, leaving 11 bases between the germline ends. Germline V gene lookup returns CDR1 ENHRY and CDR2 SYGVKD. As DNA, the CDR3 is TGTGCCATCAGTGTAGCCGGAGGGGAGACCCAGTACTTC. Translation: CAISVAGGETQYF.

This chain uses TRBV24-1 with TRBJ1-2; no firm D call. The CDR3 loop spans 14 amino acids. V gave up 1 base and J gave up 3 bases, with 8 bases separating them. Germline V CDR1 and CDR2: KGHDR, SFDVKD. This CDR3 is CATSDFKDDYGYTF. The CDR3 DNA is TGTGCCACCAGTGATTTCAAGGATGACTATGGCTACACCTTC.

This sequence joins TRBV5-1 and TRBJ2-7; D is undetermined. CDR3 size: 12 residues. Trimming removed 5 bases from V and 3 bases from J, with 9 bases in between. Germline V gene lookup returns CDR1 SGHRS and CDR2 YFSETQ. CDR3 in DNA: TGCGCCAGCAGGTATAGGGACTACGAGCAGTACTTC. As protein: CASRYRDYEQYF.

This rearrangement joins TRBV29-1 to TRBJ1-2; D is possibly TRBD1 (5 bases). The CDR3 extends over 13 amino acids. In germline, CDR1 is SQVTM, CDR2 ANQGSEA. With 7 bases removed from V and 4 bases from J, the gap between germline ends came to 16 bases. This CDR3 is CSAGTESVYGYTF. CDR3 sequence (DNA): TGCAGCGCTGGGACCGAATCAGTCTATGGCTACACCTTC. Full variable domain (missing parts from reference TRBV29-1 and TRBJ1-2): SAVISQKPSRDICQRGTSLTIQCQVDSQVTMMFWYRQQPGQSLTLIATANQGSEATYESGFVIDKFPISRPNLTFSTLTVSNMSPEDSSIYLCSAGTESVYGYTFGSGTRLTVV.

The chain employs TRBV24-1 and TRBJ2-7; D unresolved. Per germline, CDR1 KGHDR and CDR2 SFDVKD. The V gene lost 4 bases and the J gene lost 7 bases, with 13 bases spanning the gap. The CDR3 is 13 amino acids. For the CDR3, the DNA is TGTGCCACCAGTGACCTCCCAGGTCCGGAGCAGTACGTC. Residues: CATSDLPGPEQYV.

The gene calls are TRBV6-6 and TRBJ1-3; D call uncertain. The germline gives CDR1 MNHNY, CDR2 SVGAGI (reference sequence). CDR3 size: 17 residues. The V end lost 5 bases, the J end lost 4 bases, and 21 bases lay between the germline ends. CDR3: CASSLSGQRGNGNTIYF. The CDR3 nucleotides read TGTGCCAGCAGTCTCTCTGGGCAGAGAGGAAACGGAAACACCATATATTTT.

The CDR3 loop reads CSFRTGGDEKLFF. DNA for the CDR3: TGCAGCTTCCGGACAGGGGGGGATGAAAAACTGTTTTTT. V is TRBV29-1 and J is TRBJ1-4; 10 bases agree with TRBD1. Trimming cost V 8 bases and J 6 bases; bases outside gene matches: 6. This CDR3 spans 13 amino acids. Germline values: CDR1 SQVTM, CDR2 ANQGSEA.

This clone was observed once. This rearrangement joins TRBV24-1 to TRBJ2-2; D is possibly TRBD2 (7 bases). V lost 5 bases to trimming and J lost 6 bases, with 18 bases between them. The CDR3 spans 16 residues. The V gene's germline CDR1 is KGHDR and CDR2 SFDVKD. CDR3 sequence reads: CATSGRGGARAGELFF. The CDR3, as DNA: TGTGCCACCAGTGGTCGAGGGGGGGCCAGGGCCGGGGAGCTGTTTTTT.

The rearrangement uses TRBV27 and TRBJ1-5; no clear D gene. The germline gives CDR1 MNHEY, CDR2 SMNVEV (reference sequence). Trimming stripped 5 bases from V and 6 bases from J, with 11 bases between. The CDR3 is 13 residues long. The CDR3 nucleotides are TGTGCCAGCAGTCATGGGGTGGGTCAGCCCCAGCATTTT. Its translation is CASSHGVGQPQHF.

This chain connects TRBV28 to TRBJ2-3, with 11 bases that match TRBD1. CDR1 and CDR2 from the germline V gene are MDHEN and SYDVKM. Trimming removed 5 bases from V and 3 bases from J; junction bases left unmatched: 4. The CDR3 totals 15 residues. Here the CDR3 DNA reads TGTGCCAGCAGTCCCGGACAGGGGGCAACAGATACGCAGTATTTT. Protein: CASSPGQGATDTQYF.